The source of this TCR beta chain is a study of human T cells and chemical hapten exposure. Study overall: Patients got weekly scalp diphenylcyclopropenone doses over the roughly 24-week study. Broader study findings: TCRs at high frequency, those above 1 in 1000, did not change with DPC sensitization.

TCRdb re-derived calls from the RACE reads in MiXCR, one entry per CDR3 protein. Counted here are about 93,000 distinct CDR3 sequences, 8.5% occurring once; the ten biggest clones make up 2.6%. This clonotype has at least ten counts. What it binds is unknown. CDR1 MNHEY and CDR2 SVGAGI come from the germline V gene. V gave up 4 bases and J gave up 7 bases, with 10 bases separating them. This CDR3 region has 12 residues. The time point is: pre-sensitization, week 0. Indicated treatment: therapeutic diphenylcyclopropenone sensitization with weekly scalp DPC. The rearrangement uses TRBV6-5 and TRBJ1-1; D call uncertain. Sequenced here: whole blood, sampled in connection with sensitization to the hapten diphenylcyclopropenone (DPC). This TCR was sampled from a man in his forties with alopecia areata. Some clones in this sample may be carry-over from other donors' samples. This CDR3 is CASSLRSGEAFF. The CDR3, as DNA: TGTGCCAGCAGTTTGAGATCGGGTGAAGCTTTCTTT.